This TCR beta chain derives from a study of regulatory T cells in long-lasting Graves disease (dated by TCRdb to the early 2020s). About the investigation overall: Persistent Graves' disease was defined as antithyroid drug treatment for over 5 years with persistently positive TSH receptor autoantibodies. A total of some 35 samples underwent TCR sequencing, from about 13 patients with persistent Graves' disease and 20 or so patients with newly diagnosed Graves' disease. Peripheral blood TCR sequencing and RNA sequencing compared persistent Graves' disease patients with newly diagnosed Graves' disease patients. Persistent Graves' disease patients in the clinical cohort had taken antithyroid drugs for about 10.3 years on average. The study was conducted in China and was registered as a clinical trial.

The meaning of the sample's time point label: persistent/refractory GD, antithyroid drugs over 5 years with positive TRAb. RNA was extracted from PBMCs in TRIzol for both TCR sequencing and RNA sequencing. The diagnosis of Graves' disease followed American Thyroid Association guidelines. Patients for the study were recruited at an endocrinology department in Xi'an, China. Each patient gave around 9 milliliters of peripheral blood, collected in an EDTA anticoagulant tube. Ficoll Paque Plus density gradient separation was used to isolate PBMCs, and no further T cell sorting was done. An Agilent 2100 Bioanalyzer and agarose gel were used to assess RNA quality, and a NanoDrop 2000 was used to measure RNA concentration. Receptors were amplified or captured by multiplex PCR. Sequenced using an Illumina HiSeq 4000. iRepertoire HTBI primers and Arm-PCR amplification of CDR3 regions were used to construct TCR beta libraries. PCR products were gel purified before sequencing. In the original analysis: Gene usage analysis of CDR3 amino acid clonotypes used the approximately 62 TRBV and 14 TRBJ segments found across samples. Filtered high-quality paired reads were merged into contigs using COPE and FqMerger. BLAST was used to align contigs to the IMGT TRBV, TRBD and TRBJ reference genes, and CDR3 was defined following IMGT. Any clonotype with a frequency above 0.1% was classified as a highly expanded clone. Shannon entropy was used to measure repertoire diversity, and the Gini coefficient was used to measure V-J evenness. A clonotype was considered public if more than one individual shared it. Using fastp trimming at Q25 and MiXCR clonotype assembly, TCRdb reanalyzed the public sequencing data and kept in-frame beta chains. Merged by CDR3 protein, the rows form single entries marked with the most common genes and DNA. What appears here as the V and J calls and clone size reflects TCRdb's work, not the paper's. The sample table contains more than 300,000 distinct CDR3 sequences; only one count was recorded for roughly a fifth of them. The ten largest account for about 29% of the sample.

Concerning this clonotype: The antigen this receptor binds is unknown. The likely explanation is a read error, given a far larger clone one base away.

On the study overall, not on this receptor specifically: The small sample size was acknowledged by the authors as a limitation that may reduce accuracy. TRBV28, TRBJ1-2 and TRBJ2-5 were preferentially used in persistent disease, while TRBV20-1 and TRBJ2-1 were favored in newly diagnosed disease. Sequencing and analysis were restricted to the TCR beta chain. More public clonotypes were shared among persistent patients (over 2,500) than among newly diagnosed patients (approximately 930). Compared with newly diagnosed patients, persistent Graves' disease patients had lower TCR Shannon entropy and fewer highly expanded clones, which suggests clonal expansion. The study examined only peripheral blood because the primary lesion, thyroid tissue, could not be accessed.

At the junction V is shortened by 4 bases and J by 8 bases, with 12 bases in between. There are 14 amino acids in the CDR3, from cysteine to phenylalanine inclusive. The kept DNA is CDR3 alone, 42 bases in frame from the first base. According to the germline V gene, CDR1 reads MNHEY and CDR2 reads SVGEGT. Source: peripheral blood mononuclear cells (PBMCs), taken when the disease was refractory, from a patient treated with antithyroid drugs. The chain joins TRBV6-2 or TRBV6-3 to TRBJ1-6, with the D segment identity uncertain. The sequence was collected from a female donor with Graves disease. The DNA sequence follows: TGTGCCAGCAGTTGGGGTTCCGGCGATTCACCCCTCCACTTT. It translates to CASSWGSGDSPLHF.